The 4 T cell receptor beta chains presented below share a single source sample, sequenced in a study of cytomegalovirus exposure and HLA in healthy donors. The PCR was carried out with 60 Vbeta primers and 13 Jbeta primers. Method: immunoSEQ multiplex PCR; TCRdb's copy keeps in-frame clones and lacks some. The data hold roughly 120,000 clones, with around 84% observed a single time. Sequenced material: PBMCs. Source of these receptors: a woman in her twenties or thirties in good health and CMV-seronegative.

The genes are TRBV4-1 and TRBJ2-1; a possible D gene is TRBD2 (6 bases). The CDR3 is 16 amino acids. CDR1 MGHRA and CDR2 YSYEKL come from the germline V gene. V was pared by 3 bases and J by 0 bases, with 12 bases between. CDR3 in amino acids: CASSHSEGLSYNEQFF. In nucleotides, the CDR3 is TGCGCCAGCAGCCACTCGGAGGGCCTCTCCTACAATGAGCAGTTCTTC.

This CDR3 is CASSLEGQGNTEAFF. CDR3 coding DNA: TGTGCCAGCAGCTTAGAGGGACAGGGGAACACTGAAGCTTTCTTT. V is TRBV7-2 and J is TRBJ1-1; 9 bases agree with TRBD1. Germline trimming cut 1 base from V and 1 base from J; bases unmatched to any gene: 1. The germline V gene has CDR1 SGHTA and CDR2 FQGNSA. The CDR3 contains 15 residues.

This clone was recorded only once. V and J are TRBV7-9 and TRBJ1-1; 7 bases line up with TRBD1. This CDR3 has 14 residues. J lost 2 bases, V lost 3 bases, and 3 bases had no gene match. The germline CDR1 and CDR2 sequences are SEHNR and FQNEAQ (reference sequence). The CDR3 here is CASSFRDSNTEAFF. DNA of the CDR3: TGTGCCAGCAGCTTCCGGGACAGTAACACTGAAGCTTTCTTT. The full variable domain, completed using reference TRBV7-9 and TRBJ1-1, is DTGVSQNPRHKITKRGQNVTFRCDPISEHNRLYWYRQTLGQGPEFLTYFQNEAQLEKSRLLSDRFSAERPKGSFSTLEIQRTEQGDSAMYLCASSFRDSNTEAFFGQGTRLTVV.

The chain links TRBV9 to TRBJ2-3; D possibly corresponds to TRBD2 (6 bases). CDR1 and CDR2 from the germline V gene are SGDLS and YYNGEE. The CDR3 loop spans 15 amino acids. V was clipped by 0 bases and J by 0 bases, with 8 bases between them. The CDR3 protein is CASSVEAGSTDTQYF. The CDR3 DNA follows: TGTGCCAGCAGCGTAGAGGCGGGGAGCACAGATACGCAGTATTTT.